This entry lists 14 T cell receptor beta chains sequenced from one sample in a study of long-term antiretroviral therapy in people with HIV. Researchers report immunoSEQ v3.0 was run at survey level. Method: immunoSEQ multiplex PCR; TCRdb's copy keeps in-frame clones and lacks some. The sample has around 20,000 clones; 79% are singletons. The material was unsorted PBMCs, obtained at the start of antiretroviral therapy, before treatment. The receptor set was obtained from a man younger than 35 with HIV.

The gene calls are TRBV20-1 and TRBJ1-2; D is unresolved. Germline-derived CDR1 and CDR2 are DFQATT and SNEGSKA (reference sequence). Between the trimmed V and J ends, which lost 3 bases and 4 bases, there was a span of 6 bases. The CDR3 is made up of 11 amino acids. The CDR3 DNA sequence: TGCAGTGCTAGGGATGGCTATGGCTACACCTTC. Residues: CSARDGYGYTF.

V gene TRBV5-6 combines with J gene TRBJ2-1; maybe TRBD1 (5 bases). The CDR3 is 15 amino acids. The germline V and J ends were trimmed by 1 base and 6 bases, with 14 bases remaining between them. Germline V lookup: CDR1 SGHDT, CDR2 YYEEEE. In DNA, the CDR3 is TGTGCCAGCAGCTTGAGGGGCGGAAGCTTCAATGAGCAGTTCTTC. This translates into CASSLRGGSFNEQFF.

This chain links TRBV7-2 with TRBJ2-1; 7 bases line up with TRBD1. The V segment lost 1 base and the J segment 4 bases; nucleotides outside the gene matches: 4. The CDR3 contains 15 residues. Germline values: CDR1 SGHTA, CDR2 FQGNSA. The DNA of the CDR3 is TGTGCCAGCAGCTTAGTGACAGGGTGGTACAATGAGCAGTTCTTC. Protein: CASSLVTGWYNEQFF.

The gene calls are TRBV7-9 and TRBJ1-5; D is uncertain. CDR1 and CDR2 (germline): SEHNR, FQNEAQ (reference sequence). V was clipped by 1 base and J by 4 bases, with 11 bases between them. CDR3 size: 15 residues. The CDR3 is CASSLDTLANQPQHF. For the CDR3, the DNA is TGTGCCAGCAGCTTAGATACGCTCGCTAATCAGCCCCAGCATTTT.

This clone was observed a few times. V gene TRBV5-6 combines with J gene TRBJ1-3; D may be TRBD1 (5 bases). Germline V lookup: CDR1 SGHDT, CDR2 YYEEEE. V lost 4 bases and J lost 4, with 15 bases in between. CDR3 length: 15 amino acids. CDR3 sequence reads: CASSVGQGFGNTIYF. The CDR3 coding sequence is TGTGCCAGCAGCGTGGGGCAGGGATTCGGAAACACCATATATTTT. Complete variable domain (other parts from reference TRBV5-6 and TRBJ1-3): DAGVTQSPTHLIKTRGQQVTLRCSPKSGHDTVSWYQQALGQGPQFIFQYYEEEERQRGNFPDRFSGHQFPNYSSELNVNALLLGDSALYLCASSVGQGFGNTIYFGEGSWLTVV.

This clone is categorized as medium-sized. The DNA of the CDR3 is TGTGCCAGCAGTTTACGCCTAGCGGGTGTCCAAGAGACCCAGTACTTC. Amino acid sequence: CASSLRLAGVQETQYF. The V gene is TRBV27, the J gene TRBJ2-5; 8 bases match TRBD2. The CDR3 is 16 amino acids. CDR1 is MNHEY and CDR2 is SMNVEV in the germline V gene (reference sequence). After removal of 2 bases from V and 1 base from J, the junction contained 6 bases not matched to a gene.

The chain recombines TRBV14 with TRBJ2-1; TRBD1 matches 7 bases. Losses at the gene ends were 4 bases for V and 6 bases for J; bases not matched to a gene: 6. CDR1 and CDR2 from the germline V gene are SGHDN and FVKESK. This CDR3 spans 14 amino acids. Written as DNA, the CDR3 is TGTGCCAGCAGCCCCGGGGCAGGGGGCAATGAGCAGTTCTTC. Translating gives CASSPGAGGNEQFF.

This clone was seen a few times. V usage is TRBV10-3 and J usage is TRBJ2-7, with 8 bases that match TRBD2. The germline gives CDR1 ENHRY, CDR2 SYGVKD. Trimming at V came to 4 bases and at J to 3 bases, leaving 8 bases not matched to a gene. This CDR3 is 15 amino acids long. CDR3 region: CAISAESAGGYEQYF. CDR3 DNA: TGTGCCATCAGTGCAGAATCCGCGGGAGGCTACGAGCAGTACTTC.

The chain combines TRBV9 with TRBJ1-1, with no clear D. Germline CDR1 reads SGDLS; CDR2 reads YYNGEE. The CDR3 runs to 17 residues. With 0 bases removed from V and 3 bases from J, the gap between germline ends came to 18 bases. CDR3 sequence reads: CASSVGPIAGSDTEAFF. The DNA for the CDR3 is TGTGCCAGCAGCGTAGGCCCTATAGCGGGATCAGACACTGAAGCTTTCTTT.

J is TRBJ2-5 and V is TRBV11-2; D gene uncertain. The CDR3 runs to 15 residues. The germline V gene has CDR1 SGHAT and CDR2 FQNNGV. V was pared by 3 bases and J by 4 bases, with 15 bases between. CDR3 DNA: TGTGCCAGCAGCTTCAGGTCCCCTCTCGCAGAGACCCAGTACTTC. Encoded protein: CASSFRSPLAETQYF.

This chain links TRBV7-9 with TRBJ2-3; possibly TRBD2 for D (5 bases). The CDR3 is 19 residues long. Germline lookup yields CDR1 SEHNR and CDR2 FQNEAQ (reference sequence). Trimming removed 3 bases at V and 2 bases at J, with 24 bases between. CDR3 DNA: TGTGCCAGCAGCTTTTGGGTTAGCGTGGAGGTGTCGGCCACAGATACGCAGTATTTT. Its translation is CASSFWVSVEVSATDTQYF.

The chain has TRBV13 and TRBJ2-1; D is possibly TRBD1 or TRBD2 (5 bases each). The CDR3 length is 16 residues. V was pared by 5 bases and J by 4 bases, with 18 bases between. Germline assignment: CDR1 PRHDT and CDR2 FYEKMQ (reference sequence). This chain's CDR3 is CASSPLGTTGYNEQFF. DNA for the CDR3: TGTGCCAGCAGCCCCTTAGGGACCACGGGATACAATGAGCAGTTCTTC.

The V and J genes are TRBV29-1 and TRBJ2-2, with D possibly TRBD2 on 5 matching bases. Trimming took 5 bases from V and 3 from J, leaving 16 bases between them. The CDR3 sequence is 15 residues long. The germline V gene has CDR1 SQVTM and CDR2 ANQGSEA. CDR3 nucleotide sequence: TGCAGCGTTAGACGGACTGCAGGATACACCGGGGAGCTGTTTTTT. Translation gives CSVRRTAGYTGELFF.

This rearrangement joins TRBV27 to TRBJ2-7, with 9 bases that match TRBD2. The germline CDR1 and CDR2 sequences are MNHEY and SMNVEV (reference sequence). The CDR3 has 15 amino acids. V was clipped by 3 bases and J by 2 bases; unmatched bases: 5. The CDR3 nucleotides read TGTGCCAGCAGTTTCTCTAGCGGGATCGCCTACGAGCAGTACTTC. Translation gives CASSFSSGIAYEQYF.